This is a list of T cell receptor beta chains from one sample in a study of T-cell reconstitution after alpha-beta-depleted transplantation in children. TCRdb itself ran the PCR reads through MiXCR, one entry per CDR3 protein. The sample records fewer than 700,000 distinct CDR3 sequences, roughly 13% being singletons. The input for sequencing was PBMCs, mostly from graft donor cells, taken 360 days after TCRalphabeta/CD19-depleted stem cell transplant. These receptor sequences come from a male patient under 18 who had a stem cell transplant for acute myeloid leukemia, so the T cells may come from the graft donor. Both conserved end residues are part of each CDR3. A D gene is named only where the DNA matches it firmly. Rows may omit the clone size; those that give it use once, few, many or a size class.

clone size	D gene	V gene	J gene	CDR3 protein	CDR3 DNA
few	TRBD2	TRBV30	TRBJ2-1	CAWSPGLATNEQFF	TGTGCCTGGAGTCCGGGACTAGCGACAAATGAGCAGTTCTTC
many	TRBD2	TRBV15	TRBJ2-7	CATSRAYPTGGRAYEQYF	TGTGCCACCAGCAGAGCTTACCCAACAGGCGGGAGGGCCTACGAGCAGTACTTC
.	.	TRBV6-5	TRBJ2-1	CASSYPEWVYEQFF	TGTGCCAGCAGTTACCCCGAATGGGTGTATGAGCAGTTCTTC
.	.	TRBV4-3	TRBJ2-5	CASSFFLGGLETQYF	TGCGCCAGCAGCTTCTTCCTCGGGGGTTTAGAGACCCAGTACTTC
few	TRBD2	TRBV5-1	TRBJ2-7	CASTAGLATNEQYF	TGCGCCAGCACAGCGGGGTTGGCCACTAACGAGCAGTACTTC
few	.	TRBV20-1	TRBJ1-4	CSARETVKGLFF	TGCAGTGCTAGGGAGACGGTGAAAGGACTGTTTTTT
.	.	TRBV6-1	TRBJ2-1	CASSDVGLLYNEQFF	TGTGCCAGCAGTGACGTAGGGCTTCTCTACAATGAGCAGTTCTTC
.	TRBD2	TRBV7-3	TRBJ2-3	CASSLGLAGNTQYF	TGTGCCAGCAGCTTAGGTCTAGCGGGAAATACGCAGTATTTT
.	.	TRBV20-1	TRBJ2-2	CSARDPTSTGELFF	TGCAGTGCTAGAGATCCGACCTCCACCGGGGAGCTGTTTTTT
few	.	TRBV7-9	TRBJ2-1	CASSGHPSYNEQFF	TGTGCCAGCAGCGGACACCCCTCCTACAATGAGCAGTTCTTC
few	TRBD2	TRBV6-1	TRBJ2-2	CASRAGGPIGELFF	TGTGCCAGCAGGGCGGGAGGGCCAATCGGGGAGCTGTTTTTT
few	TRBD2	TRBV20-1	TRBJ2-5	CSARRTSGFSQETQYF	TGCAGTGCTAGACGGACTAGCGGGTTTAGCCAAGAGACCCAGTACTTC
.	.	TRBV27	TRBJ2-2	CASSLTIWGGELFF	TGTGCCAGCAGTTTGACTATATGGGGCGGGGAGCTGTTTTTT
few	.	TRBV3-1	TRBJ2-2	CASRKKSTGELFF	TGTGCCAGCAGGAAGAAGAGCACCGGGGAGCTGTTTTTT
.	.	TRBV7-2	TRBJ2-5	CASSLWDGVQETQYF	TGTGCCAGCAGCTTGTGGGACGGGGTCCAAGAGACCCAGTACTTC
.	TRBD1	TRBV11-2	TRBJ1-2	CASSLGIGQGAYGYTF	TGTGCCAGCAGCTTAGGGATCGGACAGGGGGCTTATGGCTACACCTTC
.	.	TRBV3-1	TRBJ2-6	CASSQVPGPLASGANVLTF	TGTGCCAGCAGCCAAGTCCCCGGGCCTTTGGCGTCTGGGGCCAACGTCCTGACTTTC
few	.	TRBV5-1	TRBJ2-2	CASSLTASGITRELFF	TGCGCCAGCAGCTTGACCGCGTCAGGAATAACCCGGGAGCTGTTTTTT
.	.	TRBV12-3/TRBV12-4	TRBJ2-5	CASSPRGERQETQYF	TGTGCCAGCAGTCCCAGGGGAGAGAGGCAAGAGACCCAGTACTTC
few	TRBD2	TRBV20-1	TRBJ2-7	CSARDPETSSYEQYF	TGCAGTGCTAGAGATCCGGAGACTAGCAGCTACGAGCAGTACTTC
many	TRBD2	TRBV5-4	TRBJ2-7	CASSSKTSGRSYEQYF	TGTGCCAGCAGCTCGAAGACTAGCGGCAGATCCTACGAGCAGTACTTC
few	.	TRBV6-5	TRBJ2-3	CASSYRVGGRVPDTQYF	TGTGCCAGCAGTTACCGCGTTGGGGGGCGGGTTCCAGATACGCAGTATTTT
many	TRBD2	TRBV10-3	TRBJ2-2	CAIKGRENPTGELFF	TGTGCCATCAAGGGGCGGGAGAATCCCACCGGGGAGCTGTTTTTT
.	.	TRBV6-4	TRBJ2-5	CASSDSGTETQYF	TGTGCCAGCAGTGACTCGGGTACAGAGACCCAGTACTTC